A single sample gave rise to the 8 T cell receptor beta chains below, sequenced in a study of blood T cell repertoires in COVID-19 (dated by TCRdb to the early 2020s). Preparation of the library involved the immunoSEQ multiplex PCR assay. TCRdb's version of the immuneACCESS table is confined to in-frame rearrangements and falls short of the full clone set. An unresolved V gene accounts for under half of the shortfall where checked; the remainder is of unknown origin. Present in this sample are a few hundred thousand clones, roughly 88% of which were seen just once. In total, the top ten clones hold 3.5% to 5.5% of the sample. Sequencing was done on a sample of PBMCs or T cells enriched from blood (not recorded which). The source is a woman in her 30s who had recovered from COVID-19.

This chain connects TRBV5-4 to TRBJ2-2; 9 bases line up with TRBD1. There are 17 residues in the CDR3. Trimming cost V 4 bases and J 0 bases; bases outside gene matches: 7. Germline lookup yields CDR1 SGHNT and CDR2 YYREEE (reference sequence). CDR3 bases: TGTGCCAGCAGCACGCCGGGACAGGGCTCGAACACCGGGGAGCTGTTTTTT. It yields the protein CASSTPGQGSNTGELFF. The full variable domain, rest sourced from reference TRBV5-4 and TRBJ2-2, is ETGVTQSPTHLIKTRGQQVTLRCSSQSGHNTVSWYQQALGQGPQFIFQYYREEENGRGNFPPRFSGLQFPNYSSELNVNALELDDSALYLCASSTPGQGSNTGELFFGEGSRLTVL.

The chain links TRBV11-2 to TRBJ1-5; 11 nucleotides align to TRBD1. After removal of 3 bases from V and 0 bases from J, the junction contained 4 bases not matched to a gene. This CDR3 contains 17 residues. From germline, CDR1 is SGHAT and CDR2 FQNNGV. The CDR3 here is CASSLRGQGDSNQPQHF. CDR3 in DNA: TGTGCCAGCAGCTTGAGGGGACAGGGGGATAGCAATCAGCCCCAGCATTTT. The entire variable domain, with the rest obtained from reference TRBV11-2 and TRBJ1-5, is as follows: EAGVAQSPRYKIIEKRQSVAFWCNPISGHATLYWYQQILGQGPKLLIQFQNNGVVDDSQLPKDRFSAERLKGVDSTLKIQPAKLEDSAVYLCASSLRGQGDSNQPQHFGDGTRLSIL.

The chain links TRBV6-5 to TRBJ1-2; 8 positions agree with TRBD1. This CDR3 has 14 amino acids. The germline V gene encodes CDR1 MNHEY and CDR2 SVGAGI. After removal of 5 bases from V and 3 bases from J, the junction contained 5 bases not matched to a gene. CDR3 in DNA: TGTGCCAGCAGTCGGACAGGGAACTACTATGGCTACACCTTC. This codes for CASSRTGNYYGYTF.

The chain employs TRBV29-1 and TRBJ2-7; D gene ambiguous. The CDR3 loop spans 13 amino acids. Trimming took 6 bases from V and 1 from J, leaving 13 bases between them. CDR1 is SQVTM and CDR2 is ANQGSEA in the germline V gene. CDR3 in DNA: TGCAGCGTGGCGGCAAGGTTATCCTACGAGCAGTACTTC. Encoded protein: CSVAARLSYEQYF.

The genes are TRBV4-1 and TRBJ2-3, with a weak D call TRBD1 (6 bases). The CDR3 contains 17 residues. CDR1 is MGHRA, CDR2 YSYEKL, per germline. The V gene lost 6 bases and the J gene lost 1 base, with 20 bases spanning the gap. CDR3 region: CASRDDRSLFGTDTQYF. In DNA form, the CDR3 reads TGCGCCAGCAGAGATGACAGGTCTCTTTTCGGCACAGATACGCAGTATTTT.

The chain is built from TRBV7-8 and TRBJ1-1; D may be TRBD1 (5 bases). The CDR3 loop spans 14 amino acids. Trimming shortened V by 3 bases and J by 7 bases, and 15 bases separated the two germline ends. Looked up from germline, CDR1 is SGHVS and CDR2 is FQNEAQ. CDR3 amino acids: CASSFQGRSVEAFF. The CDR3 coding sequence is TGTGCCAGCAGCTTCCAGGGCCGGTCCGTTGAAGCTTTCTTT.

The V and J genes are TRBV7-2 and TRBJ1-3; 9 nucleotides align to TRBD1. With V trimmed by 4 bases and J by 8 bases, 9 bases remained unmatched. CDR1 and CDR2 from the germline V gene are SGHTA and FQGNSA. This CDR3 is 15 amino acids long. The CDR3 is CASSYAGQGAYTIYF. CDR3 DNA: TGTGCCAGCAGCTATGCGGGACAGGGAGCCTACACCATATATTTT.

Only one count was recorded for this clone. This chain connects TRBV15 to TRBJ2-3; 7 nucleotides agree with TRBD2. V shed 8 bases, J shed 4 bases, and the junction held 3 bases outside the gene matches. The germline V gene encodes CDR1 LNHNV and CDR2 YYDKDF (reference sequence). The CDR3 totals 12 residues. CDR3 DNA: TGTGCCACCCGGGGGGAGGCAGATACGCAGTATTTT. Its translation is CATRGEADTQYF.